Listed below are T cell receptor beta chains from one sample, sequenced in a study of PD-L1 blockade in urothelial cancer. The table came from immunoSEQ multiplex PCR; TCRdb's copy has only in-frame clones and leaves some out. Of tens of thousands of clones in the sample, 70% to 90% are singletons; the top ten hold around 1.6%. The specimen was PBMCs, collected around atezolizumab (anti-PD-L1) treatment. The receptors here all came from a man between 65 and 85 years old with urothelial cancer. Each CDR3 is given with its conserved first and last residue. The order of the fields is V gene, J gene, clone size, D gene, CDR3 protein, CDR3 DNA. The D gene is left open where the match is weak. The size entry is marked missing in some rows and otherwise reads once, few, many or a size class.

TRBV10-3	TRBJ1-2	NA	NA	CAISGDREGGYTF	TGTGCCATCAGTGGGGACCGGGAGGGAGGCTACACCTTC
TRBV18	TRBJ1-5	NA	TRBD1	CASSPGTGGNQPQHF	TGTGCCAGCTCACCAGGGACAGGCGGCAATCAGCCCCAGCATTTT
TRBV6-5	TRBJ2-1	NA	TRBD2	CAIGLAVDEQFF	TGTGCCATAGGACTAGCAGTCGATGAGCAGTTCTTC
TRBV19	TRBJ2-5	NA	TRBD2	CASTNTGLAGETQYF	TGTGCCAGTACCAATACCGGACTAGCGGGAGAGACCCAGTACTTC
TRBV28	TRBJ2-5	NA	TRBD1	CASSSPDRGVTQYF	TGTGCCAGCAGTTCCCCGGACAGGGGGGTGACCCAGTACTTC
TRBV11-3	TRBJ2-3	NA	NA	CASSQGAGDLNTDTQYF	TGTGCCAGCAGCCAGGGGGCGGGGGACTTGAACACAGATACGCAGTATTTT
TRBV11-2	TRBJ2-3	NA	NA	CASSLVPGSTDTQYF	TGTGCCAGCAGCTTAGTGCCAGGGAGCACAGATACGCAGTATTTT
TRBV29-1	TRBJ1-2	NA	NA	CSVIDRKYGYTF	TGCAGCGTGATCGACAGGAAGTATGGCTACACCTTC
TRBV6-6	TRBJ2-4	few	NA	CASSQGHTLAKNIQYF	TGTGCCAGCAGCCAAGGACATACCCTAGCCAAAAACATTCAGTACTTC
TRBV19	TRBJ1-4	NA	TRBD1	CASTRTGSGLNEKLFF	TGTGCCAGTACCCGGACAGGGTCCGGCCTTAATGAAAAACTGTTTTTT
TRBV7-6	TRBJ1-1	NA	TRBD1	CASSMGQGATEAFF	TGTGCCAGCAGCATGGGACAGGGGGCCACTGAAGCTTTCTTT
TRBV6-1	TRBJ1-4	few	NA	CASSESEDPGGEKLFF	TGTGCCAGCAGTGAATCTGAGGACCCGGGGGGTGAAAAACTGTTTTTT
TRBV5-1	TRBJ2-7	NA	TRBD1	CASSSSPGQGAEQYF	TGCGCCAGCAGCTCATCCCCGGGACAGGGCGCCGAGCAGTACTTC
TRBV9	TRBJ2-6	NA	TRBD2	CASSPGGAFSGANVLTF	TGTGCCAGCAGCCCGGGGGGAGCGTTCTCTGGGGCCAACGTCCTGACTTTC
TRBV4-1	TRBJ2-7	NA	TRBD2	CASSQELGIPLAGGQYF	TGCGCCAGCAGCCAAGAATTGGGGATACCACTAGCGGGGGGACAGTACTTC
TRBV4-2	TRBJ1-2	NA	NA	CASSQENRLYGYTF	TGTGCCAGCAGCCAAGAAAACAGGCTCTATGGCTACACCTTC
TRBV30	TRBJ1-3	few	NA	CAWSHGGGGGNTIYF	TGTGCCTGGAGTCACGGGGGGGGCGGTGGAAACACCATATATTTT
TRBV27	TRBJ2-7	NA	TRBD1	CASSTGTGGYEQYF	TGTGCCAGCAGTACCGGGACAGGGGGTTACGAGCAGTACTTC
TRBV7-6	TRBJ1-4	NA	NA	CASSLKGVIGEVSEKLFF	TGTGCCAGCAGCCTGAAAGGGGTAATAGGGGAGGTTTCTGAAAAACTGTTTTTT
TRBV2	TRBJ1-1	NA	NA	CASGTSDNTEAFF	TGTGCCAGCGGGACTTCCGATAACACTGAAGCTTTCTTT
TRBV6-1	TRBJ1-4	NA	TRBD1	CASSEGSSGTANEKLFF	TGTGCCAGCAGTGAAGGGTCGTCTGGGACAGCTAATGAAAAACTGTTTTTT
TRBV4-3	TRBJ1-2	NA	NA	CASSRGHSEPTYYGYTF	TGCGCCAGCAGCCGAGGACATTCCGAGCCGACCTACTATGGCTACACCTTC
TRBV5-4	TRBJ2-3	NA	NA	CASSSGDTQYF	TGTGCCAGCAGCTCAGGTGATACGCAGTATTTT